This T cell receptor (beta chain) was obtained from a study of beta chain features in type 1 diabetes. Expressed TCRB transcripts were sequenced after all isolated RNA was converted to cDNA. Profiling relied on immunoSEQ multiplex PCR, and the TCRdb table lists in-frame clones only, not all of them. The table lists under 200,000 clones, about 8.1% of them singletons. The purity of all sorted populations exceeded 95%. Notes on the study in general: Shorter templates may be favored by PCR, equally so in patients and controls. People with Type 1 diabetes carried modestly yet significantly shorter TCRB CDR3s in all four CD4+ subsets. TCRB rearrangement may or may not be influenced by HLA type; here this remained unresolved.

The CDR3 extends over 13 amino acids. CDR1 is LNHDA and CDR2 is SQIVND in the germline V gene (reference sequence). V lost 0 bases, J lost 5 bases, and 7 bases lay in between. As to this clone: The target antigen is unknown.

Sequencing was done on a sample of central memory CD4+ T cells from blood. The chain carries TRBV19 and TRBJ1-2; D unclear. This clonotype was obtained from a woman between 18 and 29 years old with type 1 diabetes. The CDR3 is CASSIDLLYGYTF. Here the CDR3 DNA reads TGTGCCAGTAGTATAGATCTCCTGTATGGCTACACCTTC. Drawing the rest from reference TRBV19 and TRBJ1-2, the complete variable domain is DGGITQSPKYLFRKEGQNVTLSCEQNLNHDAMYWYRQDPGQGLRLIYYSQIVNDFQKGDIAEGYSVSREKKESFPLTVTSAQKNPTAFYLCASSIDLLYGYTFGSGTRLTVV.